This TCR beta chain came from a study of Graves' ophthalmopathy and Graves' hyperthyroidism. General study findings and limits: Most thyroid-expanded clonotypes exceeding 0.001 frequency were also found in blood. Between ophthalmopathy and stable hyperthyroidism, a 13-signature model drew a separation with 85% to 90% sensitivity and around 80% specificity.

As concerns this clonotype: Its target is unknown.

Ophthalmopathy cases showed moderate-to-severe activity, scoring CAS ≥3 and NOSPECS ≥4, with duration under 3 months. The authors amplified TCR beta CDR3 regions from RNA transcripts. HTBI primers served in a first-round RT-PCR, which a second-round multiplex PCR followed. TCRdb re-analysed the multiplex PCR reads in MiXCR, keeping a single row per CDR3 protein. This table holds around 660,000 distinct CDR3 sequences, about 41% found once. This receptor was taken from an adult man with Graves' ophthalmopathy. Sequencing used peripheral blood.

CDR3 in amino acids: CASSYSAGGPSGELFF. The CDR3 DNA sequence: TGTGCCAGCAGTTACTCAGCGGGAGGGCCTTCCGGGGAGCTGTTTTTT. This chain joins TRBV6-6 and TRBJ2-2; 10 nucleotides align to TRBD2. CDR1 is MNHNY, CDR2 SVGAGI, per germline (reference sequence). Losses at the gene ends were 0 bases for V and 6 bases for J; bases not matched to a gene: 4. The CDR3 loop spans 16 amino acids.